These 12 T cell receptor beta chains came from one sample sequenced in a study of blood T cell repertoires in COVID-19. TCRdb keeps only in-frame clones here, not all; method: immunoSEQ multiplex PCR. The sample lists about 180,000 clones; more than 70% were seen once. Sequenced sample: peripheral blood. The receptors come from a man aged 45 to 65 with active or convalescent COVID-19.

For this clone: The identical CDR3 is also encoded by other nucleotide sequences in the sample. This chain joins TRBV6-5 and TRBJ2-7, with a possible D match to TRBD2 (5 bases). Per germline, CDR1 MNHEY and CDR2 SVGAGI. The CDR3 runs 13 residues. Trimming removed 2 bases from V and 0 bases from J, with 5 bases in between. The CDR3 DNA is TGTGCCAGCAGTTACGGACTCTCCTACGAGCAGTACTTC. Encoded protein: CASSYGLSYEQYF.

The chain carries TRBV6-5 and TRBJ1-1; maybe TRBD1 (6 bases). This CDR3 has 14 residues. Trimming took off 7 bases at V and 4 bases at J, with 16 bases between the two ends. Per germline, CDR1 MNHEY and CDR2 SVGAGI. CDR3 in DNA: TGTGCCAGCATCCAGGTGGGACAAAGCACTGAAGCTTTCTTT. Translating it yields CASIQVGQSTEAFF.

CDR3 coding DNA: TGCAGTGCTAGTGTCTCTAGCGGAGGACAAGAGACCCAGTACTTC. Its translation is CSASVSSGGQETQYF. V is TRBV20-1 and J is TRBJ2-5, with TRBD2 matching over 7 bases. Germline CDR1 DFQATT, CDR2 SNEGSKA (reference sequence). The CDR3 consists of 15 residues. J lost 2 bases, V lost 3 bases, and 9 bases had no gene match.

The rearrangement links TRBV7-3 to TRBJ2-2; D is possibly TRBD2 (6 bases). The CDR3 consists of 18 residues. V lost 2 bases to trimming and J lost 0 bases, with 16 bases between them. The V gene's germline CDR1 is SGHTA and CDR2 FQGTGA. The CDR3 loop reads CASSLWGTAGTNTGELFF. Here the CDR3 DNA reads TGTGCCAGCAGCTTATGGGGGACCGCGGGGACGAACACCGGGGAGCTGTTTTTT. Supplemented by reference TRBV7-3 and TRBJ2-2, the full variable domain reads GAGVSQTPSNKVTEKGKYVELRCDPISGHTALYWYRQSLGQGPEFLIYFQGTGAADDSGLPNDRFFAVRPEGSVSTLKIQRTERGDSAVYLCASSLWGTAGTNTGELFFGEGSRLTVL.

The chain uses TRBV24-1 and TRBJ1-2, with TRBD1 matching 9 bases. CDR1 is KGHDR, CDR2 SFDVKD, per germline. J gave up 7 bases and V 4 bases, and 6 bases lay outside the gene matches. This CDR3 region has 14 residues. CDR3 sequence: CATSESTGGSGYTF. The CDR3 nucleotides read TGTGCCACCAGTGAGTCGACAGGGGGAAGTGGCTACACCTTC.

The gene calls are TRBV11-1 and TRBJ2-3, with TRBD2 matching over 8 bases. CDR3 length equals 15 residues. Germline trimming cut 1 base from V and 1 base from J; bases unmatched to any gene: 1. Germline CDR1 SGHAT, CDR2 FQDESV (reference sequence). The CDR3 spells CASSLEAGGTDTQYF. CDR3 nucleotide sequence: TGTGCCAGCAGCTTAGAAGCGGGAGGCACAGATACGCAGTATTTT.

CDR3 nucleotide sequence: TGTGCCAGCAGCCCTTCAGGGCTAGCGGGAGTGGGTGAGCAGTACTTC. It translates to CASSPSGLAGVGEQYF. The J gene is TRBJ2-7, the V gene TRBV5-4, with 10 bases fitting TRBD2. Germline-derived CDR1 and CDR2 are SGHNT and YYREEE (reference sequence). The CDR3 consists of 16 residues. V lost 4 bases and J lost 7; bases outside the gene matches: 14.

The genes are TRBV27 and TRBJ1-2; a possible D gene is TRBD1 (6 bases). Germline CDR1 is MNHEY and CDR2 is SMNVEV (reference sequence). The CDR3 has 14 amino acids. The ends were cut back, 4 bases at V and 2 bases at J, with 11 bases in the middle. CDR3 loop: CASSSTGLNYGYTF. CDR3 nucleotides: TGTGCCAGCAGTTCGACAGGTTTAAACTATGGCTACACCTTC.

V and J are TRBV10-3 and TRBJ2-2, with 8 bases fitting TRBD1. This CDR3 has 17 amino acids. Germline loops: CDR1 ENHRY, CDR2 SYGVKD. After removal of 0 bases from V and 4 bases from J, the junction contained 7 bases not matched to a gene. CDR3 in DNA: TGTGCCATCAGTGAGTCGTCGGCAGGGGGCGCCACCGGGGAGCTGTTTTTT. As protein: CAISESSAGGATGELFF.

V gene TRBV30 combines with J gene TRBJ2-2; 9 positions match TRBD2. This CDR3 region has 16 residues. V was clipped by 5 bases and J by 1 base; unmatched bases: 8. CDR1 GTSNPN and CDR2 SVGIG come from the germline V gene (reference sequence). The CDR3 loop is CAWVTPSGVNTGELFF. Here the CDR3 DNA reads TGTGCCTGGGTGACGCCTAGCGGGGTGAACACCGGGGAGCTGTTTTTT. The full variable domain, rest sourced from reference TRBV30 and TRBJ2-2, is SQTIHQWPATLVQPVGSPLSLECTVEGTSNPNLYWYRQAAGRGLQLLFYSVGIGQISSEVPQNLSASRPQDRQFILSSKKLLLSDSGFYLCAWVTPSGVNTGELFFGEGSRLTVL.

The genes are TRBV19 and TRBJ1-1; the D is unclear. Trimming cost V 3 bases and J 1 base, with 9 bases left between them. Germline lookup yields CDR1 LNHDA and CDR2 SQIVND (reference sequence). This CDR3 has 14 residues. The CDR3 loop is CASSILSGNTEAFF. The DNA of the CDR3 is TGTGCCAGTAGTATTTTGTCGGGGAACACTGAAGCTTTCTTT.

The CDR3 DNA follows: TGTGCCAGCAGTAGACGACAGGGGGCGAAAGAGACCCAGTACTTC. This translates into CASSRRQGAKETQYF. The V gene is TRBV6-6, the J gene TRBJ2-5; the match to TRBD1 covers 10 bases. Germline V CDR1 and CDR2: MNHNY, SVGAGI (reference sequence). Trimming cost V 5 bases and J 3 bases; bases outside gene matches: 6. The CDR3 contains 15 residues.